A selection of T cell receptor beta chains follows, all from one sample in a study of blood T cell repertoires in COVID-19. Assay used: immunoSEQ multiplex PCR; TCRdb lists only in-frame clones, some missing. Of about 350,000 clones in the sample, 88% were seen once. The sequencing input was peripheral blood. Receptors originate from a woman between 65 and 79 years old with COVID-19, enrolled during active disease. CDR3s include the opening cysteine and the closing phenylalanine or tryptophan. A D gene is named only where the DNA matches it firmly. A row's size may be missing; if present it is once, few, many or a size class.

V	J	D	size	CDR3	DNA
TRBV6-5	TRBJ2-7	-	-	CASSDLGGEQYF	TGTGCCAGCAGCGACCTAGGAGGGGAGCAGTACTTC
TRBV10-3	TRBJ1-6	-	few	CAISQDLYNSPLHF	TGTGCCATCTCCCAAGACTTATATAATTCACCCCTCCACTTT
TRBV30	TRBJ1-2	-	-	CAWSVGRYRQRTNYGYTF	TGTGCCTGGAGTGTCGGTCGTTATAGACAGCGTACTAACTATGGCTACACCTTC
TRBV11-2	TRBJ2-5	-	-	CASSPSGFGTQYF	TGTGCCAGCAGCCCCTCGGGGTTCGGGACCCAGTACTTC
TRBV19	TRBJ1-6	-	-	CASSINLGADSPLHF	TGTGCCAGTAGTATAAATCTGGGGGCAGATTCACCCCTCCACTTT
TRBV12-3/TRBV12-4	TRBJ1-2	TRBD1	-	CASSPGQGYGYTF	TGTGCCAGCAGCCCGGGACAGGGCTATGGCTACACCTTC
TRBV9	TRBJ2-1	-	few	CASSVVADQYNEQFF	TGTGCCAGCAGCGTAGTAGCGGACCAGTACAATGAGCAGTTCTTC
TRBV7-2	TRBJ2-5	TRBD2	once	CASSILAGGQETQYF	TGTGCCAGCAGCATACTAGCGGGGGGCCAAGAGACCCAGTACTTC
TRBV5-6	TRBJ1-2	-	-	CASSLGGLYGYTF	TGTGCCAGCAGCTTAGGCGGCCTCTATGGCTACACCTTC
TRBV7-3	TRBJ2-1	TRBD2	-	CASSSSGASVEQFF	TGTGCCAGCAGTTCTAGCGGGGCCTCGGTCGAGCAGTTCTTC
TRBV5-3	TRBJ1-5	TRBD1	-	CARSLGQETQPQHF	TGTGCCAGAAGCCTAGGACAGGAAACTCAGCCCCAGCATTTT
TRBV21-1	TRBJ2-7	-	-	CASSKGTGRPEQYF	TGTGCCAGCAGCAAAGGAACGGGTAGGCCCGAGCAGTACTTC
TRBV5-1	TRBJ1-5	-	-	CASSLTPGGQYQPQHF	TGCGCCAGCAGCTTGACTCCGGGGGGGCAATATCAGCCCCAGCATTTT
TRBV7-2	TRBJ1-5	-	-	CASSLEMVGGLSNQPQHF	TGTGCCAGCAGCTTAGAGATGGTGGGGGGGTTAAGCAATCAGCCCCAGCATTTT
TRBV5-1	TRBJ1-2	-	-	CASSLPGNGYGYTF	TGCGCCAGCAGCTTGCCGGGAAATGGCTATGGCTACACCTTC
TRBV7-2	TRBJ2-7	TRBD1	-	CASSLGTGNYEQYF	TGTGCCAGCAGCCTTGGGACAGGGAATTACGAGCAGTACTTC
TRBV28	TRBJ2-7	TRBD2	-	CASSLSTSGAYEQYF	TGTGCCAGCAGTTTATCGACTAGCGGGGCCTACGAGCAGTACTTC
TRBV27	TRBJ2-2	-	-	CASSLFQGLTGELFF	TGTGCCAGCAGTTTGTTTCAGGGGTTGACCGGGGAGCTGTTTTTT
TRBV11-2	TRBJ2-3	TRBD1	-	CASSSPLQGAGGDTQYF	TGTGCCAGCAGCTCGCCCCTACAGGGGGCCGGAGGAGATACGCAGTATTTT
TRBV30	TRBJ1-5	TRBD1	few	CAFRTGALTGNQPQHF	TGTGCCTTCCGGACAGGGGCCTTGACGGGCAATCAGCCCCAGCATTTT
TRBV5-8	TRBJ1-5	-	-	CASSLAGRGQPQHF	TGTGCCAGCAGCTTGGCAGGGCGCGGTCAGCCCCAGCATTTT
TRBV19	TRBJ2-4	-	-	CASSTSTAAYLAKNIQYF	TGTGCCAGTAGTACCTCGACAGCAGCGTACTTAGCCAAAAACATTCAGTACTTC
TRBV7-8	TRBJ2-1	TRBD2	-	CASSLEEGRVHEQFF	TGTGCCAGCAGCCTCGAGGAGGGGAGGGTTCATGAGCAGTTCTTC
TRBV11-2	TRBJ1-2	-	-	CASSPGGMGGYTF	TGTGCCAGCAGCCCAGGAGGTATGGGTGGCTACACCTTC
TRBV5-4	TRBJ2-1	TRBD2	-	CASSSGSGGHTNEQFF	TGTGCCAGCAGCTCGGGGAGCGGGGGTCATACCAATGAGCAGTTCTTC
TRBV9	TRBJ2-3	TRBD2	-	CASSSRLAGGADTQYF	TGTGCCAGCAGCTCCAGACTAGCGGGGGGCGCAGATACGCAGTATTTT
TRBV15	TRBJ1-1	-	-	CATSTPAGEGEAFF	TGTGCCACCAGCACCCCAGCCGGGGAAGGTGAAGCTTTCTTT
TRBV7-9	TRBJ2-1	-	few	CASSFDSYNEQFF	TGTGCCAGCAGCTTCGACAGTTACAATGAGCAGTTCTTC
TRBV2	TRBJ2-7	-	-	CASSATWSYEQYF	TGTGCCAGCAGTGCTACCTGGTCCTACGAGCAGTACTTC
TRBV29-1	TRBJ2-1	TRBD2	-	CSVVGLVNEQFF	TGCAGCGTTGTAGGACTAGTGAATGAGCAGTTCTTC
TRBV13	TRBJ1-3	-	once	CASSLVLGFRTYSGNTIYF	TGTGCCAGCAGCTTAGTCCTGGGTTTCAGGACTTACTCTGGAAACACCATATATTTT
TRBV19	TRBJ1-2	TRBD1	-	CASSVGTANSVNYGYTF	TGTGCCAGTAGTGTCGGGACAGCTAACTCCGTTAACTATGGCTACACCTTC
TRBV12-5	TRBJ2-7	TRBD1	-	CASGLGTGSYEQYF	TGTGCTAGTGGTTTGGGGACAGGATCTTACGAGCAGTACTTC
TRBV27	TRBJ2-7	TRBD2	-	CASRTISGGAYEQYF	TGTGCCAGCAGGACGATTAGCGGGGGGGCTTACGAGCAGTACTTC
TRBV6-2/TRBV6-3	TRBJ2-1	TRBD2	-	CASSYSSGGSGQQFF	TGTGCCAGCAGTTATTCTAGCGGGGGATCGGGGCAGCAGTTCTTC
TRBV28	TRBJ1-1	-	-	CASSLLTPRTEAFF	TGTGCCAGCAGTTTATTAACTCCGAGGACTGAAGCTTTCTTT
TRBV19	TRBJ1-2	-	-	CASSYAVVGYGYTF	TGTGCCAGTAGCTATGCGGTAGTGGGCTATGGCTACACCTTC
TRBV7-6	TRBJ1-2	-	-	CASSLEGAGSNYGYTF	TGTGCCAGCAGCTTAGAAGGGGCAGGGTCCAACTATGGCTACACCTTC
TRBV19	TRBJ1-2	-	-	CASRSLLYGYTF	TGTGCCAGTAGGTCGTTACTCTATGGCTACACCTTC
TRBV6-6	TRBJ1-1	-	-	CASTSRVDTEAFF	TGTGCCAGCACATCCAGGGTGGACACTGAAGCTTTCTTT
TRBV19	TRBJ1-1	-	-	CASSIRGNTEAFF	TGTGCCAGTAGTATAAGAGGGAACACTGAAGCTTTCTTT
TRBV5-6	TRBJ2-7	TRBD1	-	CASSPTGTVYLVYEQYF	TGTGCCAGCAGCCCAACCGGGACAGTTTATTTAGTCTACGAGCAGTACTTC